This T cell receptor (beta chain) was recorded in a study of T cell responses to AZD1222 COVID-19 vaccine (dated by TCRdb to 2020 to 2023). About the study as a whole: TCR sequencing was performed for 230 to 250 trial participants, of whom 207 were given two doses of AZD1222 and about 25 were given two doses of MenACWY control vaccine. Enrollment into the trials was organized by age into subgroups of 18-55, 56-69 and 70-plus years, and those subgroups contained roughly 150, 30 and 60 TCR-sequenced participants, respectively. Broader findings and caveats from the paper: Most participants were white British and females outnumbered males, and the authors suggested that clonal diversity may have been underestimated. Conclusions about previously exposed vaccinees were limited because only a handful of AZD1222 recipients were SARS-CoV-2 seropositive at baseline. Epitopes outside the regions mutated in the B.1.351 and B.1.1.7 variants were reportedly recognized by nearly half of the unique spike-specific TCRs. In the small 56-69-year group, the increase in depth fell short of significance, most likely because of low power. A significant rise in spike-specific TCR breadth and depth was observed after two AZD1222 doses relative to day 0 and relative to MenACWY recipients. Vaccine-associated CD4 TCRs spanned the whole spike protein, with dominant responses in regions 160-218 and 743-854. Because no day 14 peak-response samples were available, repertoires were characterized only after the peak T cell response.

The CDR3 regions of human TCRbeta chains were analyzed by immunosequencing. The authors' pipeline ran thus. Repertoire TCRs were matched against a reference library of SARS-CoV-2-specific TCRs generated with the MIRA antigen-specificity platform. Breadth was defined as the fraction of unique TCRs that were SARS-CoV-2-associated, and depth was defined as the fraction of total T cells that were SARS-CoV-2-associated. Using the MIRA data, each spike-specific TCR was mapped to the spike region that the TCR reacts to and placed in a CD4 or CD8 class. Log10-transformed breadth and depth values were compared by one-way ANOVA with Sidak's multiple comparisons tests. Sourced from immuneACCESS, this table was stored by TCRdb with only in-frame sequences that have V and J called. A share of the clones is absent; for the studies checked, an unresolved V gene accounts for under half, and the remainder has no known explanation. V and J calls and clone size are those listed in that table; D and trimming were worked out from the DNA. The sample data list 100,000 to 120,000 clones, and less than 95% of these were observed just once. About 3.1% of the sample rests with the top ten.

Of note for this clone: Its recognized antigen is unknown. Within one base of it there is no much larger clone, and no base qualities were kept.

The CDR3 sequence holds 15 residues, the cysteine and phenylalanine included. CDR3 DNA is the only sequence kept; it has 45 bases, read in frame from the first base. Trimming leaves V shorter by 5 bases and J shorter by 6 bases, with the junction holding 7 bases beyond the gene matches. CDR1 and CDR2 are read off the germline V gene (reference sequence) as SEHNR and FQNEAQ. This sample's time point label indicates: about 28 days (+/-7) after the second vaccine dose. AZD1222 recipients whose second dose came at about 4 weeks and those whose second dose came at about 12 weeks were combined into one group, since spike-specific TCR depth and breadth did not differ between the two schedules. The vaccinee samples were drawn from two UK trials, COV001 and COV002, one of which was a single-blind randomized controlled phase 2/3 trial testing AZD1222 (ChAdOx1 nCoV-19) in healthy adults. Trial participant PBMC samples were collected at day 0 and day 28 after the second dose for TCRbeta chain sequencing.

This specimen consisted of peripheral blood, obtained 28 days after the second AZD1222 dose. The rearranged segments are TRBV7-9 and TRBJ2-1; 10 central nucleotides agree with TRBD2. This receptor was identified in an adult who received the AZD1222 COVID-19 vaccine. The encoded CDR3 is CASSPWTSGTNEQFF. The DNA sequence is TGTGCCAGCAGCCCCTGGACTAGCGGAACCAATGAGCAGTTCTTC.